The clone carrying this T cell receptor beta chain was recorded at least ten times. No antigen is known for it. The data were taken from a study of T-cell reconstitution after alpha-beta-depleted transplantation in children. Germline loops: CDR1 MNHEY, CDR2 SMNVEV (reference sequence). Trimming removed 6 bases at V and 9 bases at J, with 15 bases between. This CDR3 contains 13 residues. Study results and limitations: There were some patients whose high TCRbeta diversity at day 60 came from surviving recipient T cells and thymic progenitors. At one year after transplant, newly produced T cells mostly accounted for T-cell counts and diversity. It was reported that alpha-beta T cells came from several hundred expanded graft clones (about two months after transplant).

During its preparation, the TCRbeta library received unique molecular identifiers. TCRdb re-called the PCR reads through MiXCR, storing one row per CDR3 protein. The table includes roughly 48,000 distinct CDR3 sequences, about 5% detected once. This TCR came from a female patient between 2 and 15 years old who had a stem cell transplant for aplastic anemia, so the T cells may come from the graft donor. This chain links TRBV27 with TRBJ2-1; the D gene is possibly TRBD1 (6 bases). Specimen: PBMCs, mostly from graft donor cells, collected 60 days after TCRalphabeta/CD19-depleted stem cell transplant. CDR3 DNA: TGTGCCAGCAGACGGCAGGGGACGACTGAGCAGTTCTTC. Its protein product is CASRRQGTTEQFF.